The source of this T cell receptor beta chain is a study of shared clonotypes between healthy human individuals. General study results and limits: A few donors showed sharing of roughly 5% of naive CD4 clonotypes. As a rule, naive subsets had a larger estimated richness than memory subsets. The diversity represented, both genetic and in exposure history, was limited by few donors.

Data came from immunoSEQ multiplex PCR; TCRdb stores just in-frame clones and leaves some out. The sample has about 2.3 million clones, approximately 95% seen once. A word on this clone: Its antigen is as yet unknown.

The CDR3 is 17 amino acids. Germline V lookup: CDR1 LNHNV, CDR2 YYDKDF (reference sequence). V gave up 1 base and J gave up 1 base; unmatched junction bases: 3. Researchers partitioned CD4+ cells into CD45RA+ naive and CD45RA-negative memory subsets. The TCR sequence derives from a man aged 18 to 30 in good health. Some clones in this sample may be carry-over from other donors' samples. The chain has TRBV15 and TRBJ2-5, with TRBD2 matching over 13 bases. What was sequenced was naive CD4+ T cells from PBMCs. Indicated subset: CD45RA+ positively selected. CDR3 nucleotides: TGTGCCACCAGCAGAGGAGGGACTAGCGGGATCCAAGAGACCCAGTACTTC. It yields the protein CATSRGGTSGIQETQYF. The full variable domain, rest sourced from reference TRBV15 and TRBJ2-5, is DAMVIQNPRYQVTQFGKPVTLSCSQTLNHNVMYWYQQKSSQAPKLLFHYYDKDFNNEADTPDNFQSRRPNTSFCFLDIRSPGLGDTAMYLCATSRGGTSGIQETQYFGPGTRLLVL.